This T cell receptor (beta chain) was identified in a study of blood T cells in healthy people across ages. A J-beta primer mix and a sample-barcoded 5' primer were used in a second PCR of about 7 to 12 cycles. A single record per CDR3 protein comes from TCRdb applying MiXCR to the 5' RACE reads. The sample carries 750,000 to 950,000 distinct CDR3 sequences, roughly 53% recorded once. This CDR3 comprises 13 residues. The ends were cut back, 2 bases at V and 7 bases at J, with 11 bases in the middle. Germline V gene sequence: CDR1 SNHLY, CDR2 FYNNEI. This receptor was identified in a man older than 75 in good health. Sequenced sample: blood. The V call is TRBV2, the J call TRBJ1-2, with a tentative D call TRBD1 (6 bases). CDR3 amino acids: CASSELQGRGYTF. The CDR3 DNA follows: TGTGCCAGCAGTGAATTACAGGGACGTGGCTACACCTTC. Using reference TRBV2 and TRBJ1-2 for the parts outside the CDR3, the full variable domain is EPEVTQTPSHQVTQMGQEVILRCVPISNHLYFYWYRQILGQKVEFLVSFYNNEISEKSEIFDDQFSVERPDGSNFTLKIRSTKLEDSAMYFCASSELQGRGYTFGSGTRLTVV.